The T cell receptor (beta chain) under discussion was sequenced for a study of Tregs in tolerant kidney transplant recipients. In its sample, this clone was seen once. Its antigen remains unidentified. Study results and caveats: The small number of patients limits these findings pending further validation. Expanding Tregs on activated donor B cells appeared to best identify donor-specific TCRbeta clones.

Unstimulated Tregs (CD4+CD25+CD127-) and CD4+CD25- non-Tregs were sorted from PBMCs. The protocol was immunoSEQ multiplex PCR, while the TCRdb copy is restricted to in-frame clones and leaves out a portion. The sample has some 250,000 clones, about 86% seen once. The length of the CDR3 is 19 residues. From germline, CDR1 is SGHVS and CDR2 FNYEAQ. The V gene lost 2 bases and the J gene lost 2 bases, with 22 bases spanning the gap. The sample consisted of CD4+ T cells from blood. The receptor comes from a human donor in good health. The gene calls are TRBV7-6 and TRBJ1-3; D might be TRBD1 (5 bases). CDR3 DNA: TGTGCCAGCAGCTTAATCCCAATTCGTACAGGAGACGCTGGAAACACCATATATTTT. Its translation: CASSLIPIRTGDAGNTIYF.